The T cell receptor beta chain described here comes from a study of T cells in Graves' hyperthyroidism and ophthalmopathy. This clonotype was counted ten times or more. Each patient was aged 18 to 65 and had newly diagnosed hyperthyroidism of under 2 months' duration. Amplification yielded TCR beta CDR3 regions, with RNA transcripts as the source. Initially, a first-round RT-PCR of the TCR CDR3 employed the HTBI primer set. MiXCR, applied by TCRdb to the multiplex PCR reads, yields one record per CDR3 protein. The sample has approximately 520,000 distinct CDR3 sequences, around 20% seen once; the top ten hold more than 20%. Germline V gives CDR1 LNHDA, CDR2 SQIVND (reference sequence). The CDR3 is 15 amino acids. V lost 6 bases, J lost 0 bases, and 7 bases stayed unmatched.

Sequencing input: blood. J is TRBJ1-1 and V is TRBV19, with TRBD1 matching over 7 bases. This clonotype was sampled from a man between 18 and 35 years old with Graves' hyperthyroidism. For the CDR3, the DNA is TGTGCCAGTAGCACCCGGGGACAGCTGAACACTGAAGCTTTCTTT. Amino acids: CASSTRGQLNTEAFF.